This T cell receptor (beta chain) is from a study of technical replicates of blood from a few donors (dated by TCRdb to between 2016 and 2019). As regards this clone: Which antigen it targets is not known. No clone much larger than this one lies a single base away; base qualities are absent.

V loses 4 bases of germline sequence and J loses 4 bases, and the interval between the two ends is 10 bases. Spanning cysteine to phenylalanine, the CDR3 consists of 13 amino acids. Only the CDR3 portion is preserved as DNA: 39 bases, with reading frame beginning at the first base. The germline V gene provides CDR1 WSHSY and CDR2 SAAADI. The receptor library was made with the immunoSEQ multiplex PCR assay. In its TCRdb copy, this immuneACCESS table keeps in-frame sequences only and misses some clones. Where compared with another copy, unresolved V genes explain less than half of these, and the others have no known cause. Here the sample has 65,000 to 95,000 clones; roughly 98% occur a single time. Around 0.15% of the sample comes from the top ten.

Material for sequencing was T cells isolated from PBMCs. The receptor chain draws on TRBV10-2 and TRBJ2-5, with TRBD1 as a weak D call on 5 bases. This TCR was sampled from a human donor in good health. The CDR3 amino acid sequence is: CASSVQGRETQYF. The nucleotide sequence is TGCGCCAGCAGTGTGCAGGGCAGAGAGACCCAGTACTTC.